This T cell receptor (beta chain) appears in the sequencing data of a study of somatic mutations in cytotoxic T cells in rheumatoid arthritis. Generated by immunoSEQ multiplex PCR, the TCRdb table keeps only in-frame clones and is missing some. There are roughly 13,000 clones in the sample; around 72% occur only once, and more than 6.5% lies in the top ten. Germline V lookup: CDR1 SEHNR, CDR2 FQNEAQ (reference sequence). This CDR3 is 15 amino acids long. The J segment lost 4 bases and the V segment lost 3 bases, leaving 5 bases of the junction unmatched. The sequencing sample was made of CD8+ T cells sorted from blood. The chain has TRBV7-9 and TRBJ2-1, with 8 bases fitting TRBD1. The clonotype originates from an adult with rheumatoid arthritis. The CDR3 spells CASSLTGADYNEQFF. CDR3 nucleotide sequence: TGTGCCAGCAGCTTGACAGGGGCGGATTACAATGAGCAGTTCTTC.